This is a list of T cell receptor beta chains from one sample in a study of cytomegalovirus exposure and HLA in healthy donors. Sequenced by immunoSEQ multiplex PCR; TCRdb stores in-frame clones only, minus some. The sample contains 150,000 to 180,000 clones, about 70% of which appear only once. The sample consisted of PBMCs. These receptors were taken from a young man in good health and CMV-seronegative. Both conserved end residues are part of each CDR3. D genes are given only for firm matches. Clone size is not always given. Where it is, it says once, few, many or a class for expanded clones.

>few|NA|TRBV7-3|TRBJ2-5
TGTGCCAGCAGCTTGGGACTGTCCCAAGAGACCCAGTACTTC
CASSLGLSQETQYF
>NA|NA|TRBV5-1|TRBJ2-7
TGCGCCAGCAGCTTGGGCGGGGGCCGGTACGAGCAGTACTTC
CASSLGGGRYEQYF
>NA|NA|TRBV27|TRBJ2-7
TGTGCCAGCAGACTACAGGTTAAGTTTTACGAGCAGTACTTC
CASRLQVKFYEQYF
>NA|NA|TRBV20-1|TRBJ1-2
TGCAGTGCTAGAGTGGCGGATGGCTACACCTTC
CSARVADGYTF
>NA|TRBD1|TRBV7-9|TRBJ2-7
TGTGCCAGCAGCACACAGGGGGCCTACGAGCAGTACTTC
CASSTQGAYEQYF
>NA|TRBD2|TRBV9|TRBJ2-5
TGTGCCAGCAGCGTATCTCGGGGGGGTATATTGGGAGAGACCCAGTACTTC
CASSVSRGGILGETQYF
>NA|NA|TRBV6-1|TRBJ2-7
TGTGCCAGCAGTGAAAGGGGATACGAGCAGTACTTC
CASSERGYEQYF
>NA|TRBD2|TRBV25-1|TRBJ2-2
TGTGCCAGCAGTGATTACGGGGGGTTAAACACCGGGGAGCTGTTTTTT
CASSDYGGLNTGELFF
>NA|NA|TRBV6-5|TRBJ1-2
TGTGCCAGCAGTTACTCTACAGTGTCCGGCTACACCTTC
CASSYSTVSGYTF
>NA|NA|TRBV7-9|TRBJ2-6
TGTGCCAGCAGCTTTTATTCTGGGGCCAACGGCCTGACTTTC
CASSFYSGANGLTF
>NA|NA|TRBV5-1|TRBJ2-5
TGCGCCAGCAGCCGGGACTCCACGGGAGAGACCCAGTACTTC
CASSRDSTGETQYF
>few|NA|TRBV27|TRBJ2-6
TGTGCCACGAGGTGGAGGGCGGCCGTATTTCGCTCTGGGGCCAACGTCCTGACTTTC
CATRWRAAVFRSGANVLTF
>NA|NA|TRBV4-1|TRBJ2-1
TGCGCCAGCAGCTGGGACAAGCTTAATGAGCAGTTCTTC
CASSWDKLNEQFF